This T cell receptor (beta chain) was obtained from a study of T cells in Graves' hyperthyroidism and ophthalmopathy. Trimming left V 5 bases short and J 7 bases short, with 12 bases between. The germline gives CDR1 MNHNS, CDR2 SASEGT. The CDR3 sequence is 13 residues long. This clonotype turned up a few times. Amplification yielded TCR beta CDR3 regions, with RNA transcripts as the source. RT-PCR in the first round (using the HTBI primer set) targeted the TCR CDR3. TCRdb used MiXCR to reprocess the multiplex PCR reads, holding one entry per CDR3 protein. The table shows about 400,000 distinct CDR3 sequences, with 15% occurring only once.

Sequencing used blood. The rearrangement links TRBV6-1 to TRBJ2-1, with no clear D. This clonotype was obtained from a woman in her 30s with Graves' hyperthyroidism. The CDR3 DNA reads as TGTGCCAGCAGTTATATAGCCAATAATGAGCAGTTCTTC. The encoded protein is CASSYIANNEQFF.